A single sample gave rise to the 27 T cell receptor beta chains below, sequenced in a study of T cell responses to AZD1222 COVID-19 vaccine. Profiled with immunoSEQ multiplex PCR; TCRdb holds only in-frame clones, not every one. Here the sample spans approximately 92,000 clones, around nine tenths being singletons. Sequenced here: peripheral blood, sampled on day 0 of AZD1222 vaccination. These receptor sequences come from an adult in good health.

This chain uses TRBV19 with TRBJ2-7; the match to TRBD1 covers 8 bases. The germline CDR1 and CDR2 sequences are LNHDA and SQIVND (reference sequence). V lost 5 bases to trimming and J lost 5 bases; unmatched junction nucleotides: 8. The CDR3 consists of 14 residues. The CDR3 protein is CASSLRDRIDEQYF. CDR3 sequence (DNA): TGTGCCAGTAGTTTGCGGGACAGGATCGACGAGCAGTACTTC.

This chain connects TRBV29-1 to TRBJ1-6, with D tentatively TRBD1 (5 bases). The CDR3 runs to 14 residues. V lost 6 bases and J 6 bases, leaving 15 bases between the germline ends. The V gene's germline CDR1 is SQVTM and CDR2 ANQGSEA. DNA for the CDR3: TGCAGCGTGACGGGGGATGGTAGTAATTCACCCCTCCACTTT. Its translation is CSVTGDGSNSPLHF.

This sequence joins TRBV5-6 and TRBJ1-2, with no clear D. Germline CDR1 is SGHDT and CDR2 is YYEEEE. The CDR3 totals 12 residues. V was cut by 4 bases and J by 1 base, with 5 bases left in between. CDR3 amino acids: CASSISNYGYTF. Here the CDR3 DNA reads TGTGCCAGCAGCATCAGTAACTATGGCTACACCTTC.

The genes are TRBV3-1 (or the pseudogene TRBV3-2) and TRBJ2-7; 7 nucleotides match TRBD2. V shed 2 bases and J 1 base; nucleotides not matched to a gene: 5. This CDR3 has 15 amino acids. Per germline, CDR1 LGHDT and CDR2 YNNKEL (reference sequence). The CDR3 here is CASSQLGGGSYEQYF. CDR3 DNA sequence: TGTGCCAGCAGCCAACTGGGGGGGGGTTCCTACGAGCAGTACTTC.

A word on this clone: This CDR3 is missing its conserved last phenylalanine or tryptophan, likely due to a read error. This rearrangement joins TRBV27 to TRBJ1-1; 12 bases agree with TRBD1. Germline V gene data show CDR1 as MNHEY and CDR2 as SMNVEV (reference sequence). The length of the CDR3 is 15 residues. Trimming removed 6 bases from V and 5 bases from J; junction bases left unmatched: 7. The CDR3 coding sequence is TGTGCCAGCAGAGGGACAGGGGGCATGAGAACTGAAGCTTTCCTT. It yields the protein CASRGTGGMRTEAFL.

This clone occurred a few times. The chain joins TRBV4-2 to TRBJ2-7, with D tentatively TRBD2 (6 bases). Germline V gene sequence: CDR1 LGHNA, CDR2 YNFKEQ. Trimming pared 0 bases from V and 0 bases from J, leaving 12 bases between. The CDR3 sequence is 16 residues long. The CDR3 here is CASSQDEIGGSYEQYF. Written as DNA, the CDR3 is TGTGCCAGCAGCCAAGATGAGATCGGGGGCTCCTACGAGCAGTACTTC.

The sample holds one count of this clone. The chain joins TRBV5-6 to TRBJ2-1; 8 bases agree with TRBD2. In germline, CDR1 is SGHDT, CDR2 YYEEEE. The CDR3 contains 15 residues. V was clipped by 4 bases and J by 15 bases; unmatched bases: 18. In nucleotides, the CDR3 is TGTGCCAGCAGCCCCAGGGTGGAGGCGGGGGGCCTAGGGTTCTTC. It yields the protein CASSPRVEAGGLGFF.

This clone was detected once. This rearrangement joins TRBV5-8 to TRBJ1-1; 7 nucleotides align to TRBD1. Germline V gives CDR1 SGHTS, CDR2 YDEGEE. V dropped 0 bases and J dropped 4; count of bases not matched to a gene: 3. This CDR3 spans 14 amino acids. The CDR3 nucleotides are TGTGCCAGCAGCTTGGGACAGGGTGGCACTGAAGCTTTCTTT. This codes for CASSLGQGGTEAFF.

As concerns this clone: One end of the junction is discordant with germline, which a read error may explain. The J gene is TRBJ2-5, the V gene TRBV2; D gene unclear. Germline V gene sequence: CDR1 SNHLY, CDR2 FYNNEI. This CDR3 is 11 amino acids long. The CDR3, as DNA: TGTGCCAGCAGCGAAGAAGAGACCCAGTACTTC. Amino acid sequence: CASSEEETQYF. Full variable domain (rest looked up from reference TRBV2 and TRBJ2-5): EPEVTQTPSHQVTQMGQEVILRCVPISNHLYFYWYRQILGQKVEFLVSFYNNEISEKSEIFDDQFSVERPDGSNFTLKIRSTKLEDSAMYFCASSEEETQYFGPGTRLLVL.

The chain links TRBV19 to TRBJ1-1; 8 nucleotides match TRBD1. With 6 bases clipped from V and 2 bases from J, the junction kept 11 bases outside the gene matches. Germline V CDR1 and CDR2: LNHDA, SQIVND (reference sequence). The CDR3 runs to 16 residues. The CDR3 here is CASRLTGGIPNTEAFF. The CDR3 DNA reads TGTGCCAGTAGATTAACAGGGGGTATCCCAAACACTGAAGCTTTCTTT.

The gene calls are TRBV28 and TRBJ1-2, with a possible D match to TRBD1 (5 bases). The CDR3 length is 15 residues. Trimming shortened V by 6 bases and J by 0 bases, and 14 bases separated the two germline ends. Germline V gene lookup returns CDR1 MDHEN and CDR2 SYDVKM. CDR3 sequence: CASSPETGANYGYTF. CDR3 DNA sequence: TGTGCCAGCAGCCCCGAAACAGGAGCTAACTATGGCTACACCTTC.

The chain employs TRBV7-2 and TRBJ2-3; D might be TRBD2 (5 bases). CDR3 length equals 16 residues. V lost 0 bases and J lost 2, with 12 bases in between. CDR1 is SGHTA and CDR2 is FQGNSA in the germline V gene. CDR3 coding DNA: TGTGCCAGCAGCTTAGCAGGTAGCGAAGTCACAGATACGCAGTATTTT. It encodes CASSLAGSEVTDTQYF.

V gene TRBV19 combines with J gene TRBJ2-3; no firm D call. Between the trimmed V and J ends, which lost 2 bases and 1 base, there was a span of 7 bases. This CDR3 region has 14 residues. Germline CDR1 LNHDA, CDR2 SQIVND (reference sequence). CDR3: CASSIIRGTDTQYF. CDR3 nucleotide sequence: TGTGCCAGTAGTATAATCCGGGGCACAGATACGCAGTATTTT.

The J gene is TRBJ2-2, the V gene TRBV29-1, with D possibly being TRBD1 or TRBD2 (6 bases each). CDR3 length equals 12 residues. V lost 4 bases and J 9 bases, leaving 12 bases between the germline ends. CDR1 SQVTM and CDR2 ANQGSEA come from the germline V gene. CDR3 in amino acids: CSVARGQRELFF. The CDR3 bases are TGCAGCGTTGCCCGGGGGCAACGGGAGCTGTTTTTT.

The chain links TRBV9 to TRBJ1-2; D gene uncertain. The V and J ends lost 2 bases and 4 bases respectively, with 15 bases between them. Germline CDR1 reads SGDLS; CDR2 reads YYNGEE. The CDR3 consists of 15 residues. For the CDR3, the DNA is TGTGCCAGCAGCGTCAGAGGTTTGAACCCCTATGGCTACACCTTC. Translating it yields CASSVRGLNPYGYTF.

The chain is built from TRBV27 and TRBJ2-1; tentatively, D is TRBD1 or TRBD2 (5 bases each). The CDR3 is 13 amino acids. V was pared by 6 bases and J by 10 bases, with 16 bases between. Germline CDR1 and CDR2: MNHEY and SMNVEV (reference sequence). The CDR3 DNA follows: TGTGCCAGCAGACAACACTCCCGGGACGAGCAGTTCTTC. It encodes CASRQHSRDEQFF.

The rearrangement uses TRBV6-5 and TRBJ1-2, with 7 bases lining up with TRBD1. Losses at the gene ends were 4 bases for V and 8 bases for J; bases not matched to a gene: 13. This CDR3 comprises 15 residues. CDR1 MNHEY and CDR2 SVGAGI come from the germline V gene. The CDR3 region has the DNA TGTGCCAGCAGTTTCAGACGACAGGGTTTGGGGGGCTACACCTTC. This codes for CASSFRRQGLGGYTF.

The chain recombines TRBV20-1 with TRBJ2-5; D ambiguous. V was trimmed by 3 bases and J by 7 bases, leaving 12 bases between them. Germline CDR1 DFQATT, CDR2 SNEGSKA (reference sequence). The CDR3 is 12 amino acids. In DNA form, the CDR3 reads TGCAGTGCTAGTAGAGTGGATGGGACCCAGTACTTC. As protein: CSASRVDGTQYF.

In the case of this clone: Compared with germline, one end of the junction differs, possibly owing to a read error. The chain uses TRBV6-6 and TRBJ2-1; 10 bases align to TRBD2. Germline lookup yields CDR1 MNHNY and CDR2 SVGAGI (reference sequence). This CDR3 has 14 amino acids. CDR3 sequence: CVSRGTSAVIEQFF. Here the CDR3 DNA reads TGTGTCAGCCGGGGGACTAGCGCCGTGATTGAGCAGTTCTTC.

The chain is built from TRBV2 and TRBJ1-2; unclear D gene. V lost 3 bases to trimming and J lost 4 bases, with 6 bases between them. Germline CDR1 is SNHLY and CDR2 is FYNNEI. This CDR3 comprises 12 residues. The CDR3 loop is CASSDRGYGYTF. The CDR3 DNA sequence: TGTGCCAGCAGTGACCGGGGCTATGGCTACACCTTC.

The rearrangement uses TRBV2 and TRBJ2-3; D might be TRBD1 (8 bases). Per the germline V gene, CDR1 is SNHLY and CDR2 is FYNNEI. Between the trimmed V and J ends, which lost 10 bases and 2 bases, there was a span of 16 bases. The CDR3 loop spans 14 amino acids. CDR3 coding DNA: TGTGCCATCGACAGGGGAGGGAACACAGATACGCAGTATTTT. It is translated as CAIDRGGNTDTQYF. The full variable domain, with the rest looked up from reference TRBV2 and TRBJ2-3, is EPEVTQTPSHQVTQMGQEVILRCVPISNHLYFYWYRQILGQKVEFLVSFYNNEISEKSEIFDDQFSVERPDGSNFTLKIRSTKLEDSAMYFCAIDRGGNTDTQYFGPGTRLTVL.

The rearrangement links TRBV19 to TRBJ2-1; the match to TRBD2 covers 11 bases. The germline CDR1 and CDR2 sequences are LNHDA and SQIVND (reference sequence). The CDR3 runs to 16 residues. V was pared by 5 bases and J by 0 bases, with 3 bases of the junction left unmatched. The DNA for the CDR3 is TGTGCCAGTAGTTTACTAGCGGGGGCCTCCTACAATGAGCAGTTCTTC. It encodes CASSLLAGASYNEQFF. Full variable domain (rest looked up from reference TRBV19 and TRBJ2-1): DGGITQSPKYLFRKEGQNVTLSCEQNLNHDAMYWYRQDPGQGLRLIYYSQIVNDFQKGDIAEGYSVSREKKESFPLTVTSAQKNPTAFYLCASSLLAGASYNEQFFGPGTRLTVL.

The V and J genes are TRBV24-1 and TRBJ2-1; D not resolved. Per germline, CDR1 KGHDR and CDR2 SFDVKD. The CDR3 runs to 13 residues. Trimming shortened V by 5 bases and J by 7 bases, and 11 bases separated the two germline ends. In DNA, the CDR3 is TGTGCCACCAGTGTGGATGGGTCGAATGAGCAGTTCTTC. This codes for CATSVDGSNEQFF.

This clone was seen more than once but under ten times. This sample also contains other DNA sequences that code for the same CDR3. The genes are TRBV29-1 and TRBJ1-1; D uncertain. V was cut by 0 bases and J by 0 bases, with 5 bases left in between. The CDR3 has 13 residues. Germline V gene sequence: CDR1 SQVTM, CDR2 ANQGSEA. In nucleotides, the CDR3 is TGCAGCGTTGAAGATCGCGTGAACACTGAAGCTTTCTTT. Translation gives CSVEDRVNTEAFF.

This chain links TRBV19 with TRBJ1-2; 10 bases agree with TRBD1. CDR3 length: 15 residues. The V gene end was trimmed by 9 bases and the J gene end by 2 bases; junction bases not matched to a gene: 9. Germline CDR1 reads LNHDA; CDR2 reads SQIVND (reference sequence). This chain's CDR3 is CASNVPGQGNYGYTF. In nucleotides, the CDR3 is TGTGCCAGCAACGTCCCGGGACAGGGGAACTATGGCTACACCTTC.

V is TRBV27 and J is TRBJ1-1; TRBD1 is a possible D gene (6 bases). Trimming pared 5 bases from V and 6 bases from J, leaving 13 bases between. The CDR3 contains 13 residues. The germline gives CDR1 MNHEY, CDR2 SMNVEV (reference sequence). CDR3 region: CASSLRRGSEAFF. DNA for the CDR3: TGTGCCAGCAGTCTGCGGAGGGGGTCTGAAGCTTTCTTT.

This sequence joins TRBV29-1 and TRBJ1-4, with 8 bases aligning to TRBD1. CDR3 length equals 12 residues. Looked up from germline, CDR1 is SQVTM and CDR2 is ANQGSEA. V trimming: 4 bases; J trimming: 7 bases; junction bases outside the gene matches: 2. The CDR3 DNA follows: TGCAGCGTTGCAGGGGGCCGTGAAAAACTGTTTTTT. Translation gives CSVAGGREKLFF. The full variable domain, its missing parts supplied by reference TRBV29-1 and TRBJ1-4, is SAVISQKPSRDICQRGTSLTIQCQVDSQVTMMFWYRQQPGQSLTLIATANQGSEATYESGFVIDKFPISRPNLTFSTLTVSNMSPEDSSIYLCSVAGGREKLFFGSGTQLSVL.